A single TCR beta chain is shown here with its context. Its antigen is still unknown. TCRdb reprocessed the RT-PCR reads via MiXCR and lists one record per CDR3 protein. Seen here are 700,000 to 900,000 distinct CDR3 sequences, around 20% observed once, and the top ten hold around 9.6%. This entry belongs to a study of response to subunit inactivated influenza vaccine. General observations from the study: Authors proposed each seasonal influenza vaccination draws in few new T cells.

Trimming shortened V by 6 bases and J by 1 base, and 16 bases separated the two germline ends. This CDR3 is 16 amino acids long. This receptor was obtained from a man in his fifties who received an inactivated influenza vaccine. This chain links TRBV12-3 or TRBV12-4 with TRBJ2-1; D is perhaps TRBD1 (8 bases). Sample: PBMCs from blood, taken about 5 days after vaccination. CDR3 loop: CASRLQGGRSYNEQFF. CDR3 DNA sequence: TGTGCCAGCAGACTACAGGGGGGGAGGTCCTACAATGAGCAGTTCTTC.